This T cell receptor (beta chain) is drawn from a study of blood T cells in healthy people across ages. Samples had at least 7 million PBMCs isolated from them. With respect to this clonotype: The antigen is unknown. Given a much more abundant clone one base away, this may be a read error.

Germline V lookup: CDR1 MNHNY, CDR2 SVGAGI (reference sequence). There are 16 residues in the CDR3. J was trimmed by 5 bases and V by 2 bases; bases with no gene match: 9. Notes on the study in general: The study found TCR beta diversity correlated strongly with naive T cell percentage.

Primers used in a second PCR of roughly 6 to 11 cycles were a sample-barcoded 5' primer and a J-beta primer mix. A 12-random-nucleotide template-switch adaptor tagged each cDNA molecule. From each sample, at least 2.5 million paired-end reads containing CDR3 were obtained. TCRdb processed the 5' RACE reads anew with MiXCR; each CDR3 protein has one entry. The sample lists around 580,000 distinct CDR3 sequences, around 50% occurring once. The chain combines TRBV6-6 with TRBJ1-5; 7 positions match TRBD1. Sequences were obtained from blood. The TCR was taken from an elderly man in good health. In DNA, the CDR3 is TGTGCCAGCAGTTACACCCTGGGACAGAGATATCAGCCCCAGCATTTT. It encodes CASSYTLGQRYQPQHF.